This T cell receptor beta chain was documented in a study of blood T cell repertoires in COVID-19. Study-wide background: Some COVID-19 samples were acute and others convalescent; all came from the United States, Italy and Spain. Sample material is recorded as cDNA or gDNA derived from T cells, B-cell-depleted T cells, or PBMCs.

The CDR3 extends over 19 amino acids. Per germline, CDR1 LGHNA and CDR2 YNFKEQ. With 2 bases clipped from V and 2 bases from J, the junction kept 14 bases outside the gene matches. Method: immunoSEQ multiplex PCR; TCRdb's copy keeps in-frame clones and lacks some. The table includes over 50,000 clones, 80% to 90% detected once. The TCR sequence derives from a human donor in a cohort sampled during active COVID-19. Material for sequencing was peripheral blood. The V and J genes are TRBV4-2 and TRBJ1-5; 8 bases fit TRBD1. CDR3 sequence: CASSQLGQGDSAGNQPQHF. The CDR3 region has the DNA TGTGCCAGCAGCCAATTAGGACAGGGCGACTCCGCCGGCAATCAGCCCCAGCATTTT.